Shown below are 19 T cell receptor beta chains from a single sample sequenced in a study of cytomegalovirus exposure and HLA in healthy donors. The PCR made use of 60 Vbeta and 13 Jbeta primers. TCRdb's table, derived via immunoSEQ multiplex PCR, lists solely in-frame clones and lacks some. The data show around 90,000 clones, roughly 67% seen once. Sample: PBMCs. All receptors come from a human donor in good health.

The chain carries TRBV11-1 and TRBJ1-6, with D unclear. Germline V gene lookup returns CDR1 SGHAT and CDR2 FQDESV (reference sequence). This CDR3 has 14 residues. The V end lost 5 bases, the J end lost 4 bases, and 9 bases lay between the germline ends. For the CDR3, the DNA is TGTGCCAGCAGCCTGAGGGAGTATAATTCACCCCTCCACTTT. Its translation: CASSLREYNSPLHF.

For the CDR3, the DNA is TGTGCCAGTATGGGTACAGGGGTAGGGGTTCGGCACACTGAAGCTTTCTTT. This gives the protein CASMGTGVGVRHTEAFF. The genes are TRBV19 and TRBJ1-1; 7 nucleotides line up with TRBD1. The CDR3 has 17 residues. The J segment lost 3 bases and the V segment lost 7 bases, leaving 17 bases of the junction unmatched. CDR1 is LNHDA and CDR2 is SQIVND in the germline V gene (reference sequence).

The rearrangement links TRBV5-4 to TRBJ2-7, with 11 bases that match TRBD2. The V and J ends lost 3 bases and 5 bases, in that order; junction bases with no gene match: 7. The V gene's germline CDR1 is SGHNT and CDR2 YYREEE (reference sequence). The CDR3 sequence is 15 residues long. The CDR3 here is CASSSLAGGLNEQYF. In DNA form, the CDR3 reads TGTGCCAGCAGCTCCTTAGCGGGGGGGCTCAACGAGCAGTACTTC. The variable domain in full, completed from reference TRBV5-4 and TRBJ2-7, reads ETGVTQSPTHLIKTRGQQVTLRCSSQSGHNTVSWYQQALGQGPQFIFQYYREEENGRGNFPPRFSGLQFPNYSSELNVNALELDDSALYLCASSSLAGGLNEQYFGPGTRLTVT.

CDR3 residues: CASSEYQGRNGYTF. Here the CDR3 DNA reads TGTGCCAGCAGTGAATACCAGGGGCGGAATGGCTACACCTTC. V gene TRBV2 combines with J gene TRBJ1-2; TRBD1 might be the D (6 bases). The CDR3 length is 14 residues. V was pared by 2 bases and J by 6 bases, with 13 bases between. Germline-derived CDR1 and CDR2 are SNHLY and FYNNEI.

This clone was seen just once. The genes are TRBV29-1 and TRBJ1-1; D not certain. V lost 4 bases and J lost 0, with 6 bases in between. The CDR3 is made up of 12 amino acids. In germline, CDR1 is SQVTM, CDR2 ANQGSEA. Here the CDR3 DNA reads TGCAGCGTTGGGCAGTTGAACACTGAAGCTTTCTTT. Amino acids: CSVGQLNTEAFF.

The rearrangement uses TRBV5-1 and TRBJ1-1; a weak D match, TRBD1 (5 bases). CDR3 length equals 14 residues. V gave up 0 bases and J gave up 3 bases, with 9 bases separating them. CDR1 is SGHRS and CDR2 is YFSETQ in the germline V gene. The CDR3 coding sequence is TGCGCCAGCAGCTTGGTCAGGGTTGACACTGAAGCTTTCTTT. As protein: CASSLVRVDTEAFF.

With respect to this clone: Other DNA sequences in the sample encode the same CDR3. The CDR3 sequence: CASRDRAYGYTF. Written as DNA, the CDR3 is TGTGCCAGCAGGGACAGAGCCTATGGCTACACCTTC. The chain joins TRBV6-1 to TRBJ1-2, with D possibly TRBD1 on 6 matching bases. The CDR3 covers 12 residues. Trimming took off 6 bases at V and 4 bases at J, with 9 bases between the two ends. Germline CDR1 MNHNS, CDR2 SASEGT.

V gene TRBV6-4 combines with J gene TRBJ1-5; 8 bases align to TRBD1. Per germline, CDR1 MRHNA and CDR2 SNTAGT. The CDR3 covers 16 residues. The CDR3 sequence is CVSLRDRYFLNQPQHF. In nucleotides, the CDR3 is TGTGTCTCTCTCCGGGACAGGTACTTCCTTAATCAGCCCCAGCATTTT.

This clone was observed a few times. This chain joins TRBV5-1 and TRBJ1-4, with a weak D call TRBD1 (5 bases). V shed 0 bases and J shed 10 bases, with 13 bases lying between them. Germline V gene data show CDR1 as SGHRS and CDR2 as YFSETQ. CDR3 length equals 14 residues. CDR3 loop: CASSLGRAEGKLFF. In DNA form, the CDR3 reads TGCGCCAGCAGCTTGGGCAGGGCGGAGGGAAAACTGTTTTTT.

This clone showed up just a few times. The chain couples TRBV5-1 to TRBJ2-3, with 7 bases identical to TRBD1. The V segment lost 4 bases and the J segment 2 bases; nucleotides outside the gene matches: 7. Germline CDR1 and CDR2: SGHRS and YFSETQ. The CDR3 is 15 amino acids. CDR3 region: CASSPGQVYTDTQYF. The CDR3 bases are TGCGCCAGCAGCCCCGGACAGGTCTACACAGATACGCAGTATTTT. Full variable domain (remainder filled in from reference TRBV5-1 and TRBJ2-3): KAGVTQTPRYLIKTRGQQVTLSCSPISGHRSVSWYQQTPGQGLQFLFEYFSETQRNKGNFPGRFSGRQFSNSRSEMNVSTLELGDSALYLCASSPGQVYTDTQYFGPGTRLTVL.

This clone was found a few times. This chain links TRBV28 with TRBJ2-5; unclear D gene. The CDR3 consists of 15 residues. Germline V gives CDR1 MDHEN, CDR2 SYDVKM. The V end was cut by 5 bases, the J end by 1 base, with 14 bases between. Here the CDR3 DNA reads TGTGCCAGCAGTGGCTACAGTAGATTCCAAGAGACCCAGTACTTC. Encoded protein: CASSGYSRFQETQYF.

The chain links TRBV15 to TRBJ1-4, with TRBD1 matching 7 bases. Germline values: CDR1 LNHNV, CDR2 YYDKDF (reference sequence). The CDR3 length is 14 residues. V shed 1 base and J 8 bases; nucleotides not matched to a gene: 4. CDR3 region: CATSRGGQQEKLFF. The CDR3 coding sequence is TGTGCCACCAGCAGAGGGGGACAGCAGGAAAAACTGTTTTTT.

This chain uses TRBV4-3 with TRBJ2-1; a possible D gene is TRBD2 (5 bases). This CDR3 has 15 residues. V was trimmed by 1 base and J by 4 bases, leaving 11 bases between them. Germline V gives CDR1 LGHNA, CDR2 YSLEER. The CDR3 loop is CASSQAPSKYNEQFF. For the CDR3, the DNA is TGCGCCAGCAGCCAAGCCCCTAGCAAGTACAATGAGCAGTTCTTC.

The chain has TRBV19 and TRBJ1-2; no clear D. The CDR3 runs to 17 residues. Trimming took 6 bases from V and 8 from J, leaving 28 bases between them. CDR1 and CDR2 (germline): LNHDA, SQIVND (reference sequence). DNA of the CDR3: TGTGCCAGTAGGCTGGAGGGAGCAGGCCGCCCTTGGGAAGGCTACACCTTC. This codes for CASRLEGAGRPWEGYTF.

The chain couples TRBV9 to TRBJ1-6, with unresolved D. The CDR3 sequence is 15 residues long. CDR1 is SGDLS, CDR2 YYNGEE, per germline. V shed 0 bases and J shed 7 bases, with 11 bases lying between them. CDR3 sequence reads: CASSVDHPVNSPLHF. CDR3 sequence (DNA): TGTGCCAGCAGCGTAGACCATCCAGTAAATTCACCCCTCCACTTT.

The J gene is TRBJ2-3, the V gene TRBV5-4; TRBD2 agrees at 10 bases. CDR1 is SGHNT and CDR2 is YYREEE in the germline V gene (reference sequence). The CDR3 is 18 amino acids. V lost 1 base and J lost 0; bases outside the gene matches: 8. CDR3 DNA: TGTGCCAGCAGCTTGCAAGCGGGGGGGCTACCTAGCACAGATACGCAGTATTTT. The encoded protein is CASSLQAGGLPSTDTQYF.

The chain is built from TRBV7-8 and TRBJ1-1; 7 bases agree with TRBD1. The CDR3 runs 15 residues. V shed 5 bases and J 1 base; nucleotides not matched to a gene: 7. CDR1 is SGHVS and CDR2 is FQNEAQ in the germline V gene. This chain's CDR3 is CASSPRQGSNTEAFF. DNA for the CDR3: TGTGCCAGCAGCCCCCGACAGGGATCGAACACTGAAGCTTTCTTT.

The sample holds a few counts of this clone. The rearrangement uses TRBV15 and TRBJ2-7, with D possibly matching TRBD1 (8 bases). Trimming shortened V by 8 bases and J by 3 bases, and 14 bases separated the two germline ends. The CDR3 has 13 amino acids. Germline values: CDR1 LNHNV, CDR2 YYDKDF (reference sequence). CDR3 residues: CATGHRGGYEQYF. As DNA, the CDR3 is TGTGCCACCGGACACAGGGGGGGCTACGAGCAGTACTTC.

This clone has just a few counts. This sequence joins TRBV30 and TRBJ1-3; 7 bases match TRBD1. Per the germline V gene, CDR1 is GTSNPN and CDR2 is SVGIG (reference sequence). The CDR3 spans 15 residues. With 3 bases clipped from V and 2 bases from J, the junction kept 7 bases outside the gene matches. The CDR3, as DNA: TGTGCCTGGAGCGCGGGACAGTCGGCTGGAAACACCATATATTTT. Protein product: CAWSAGQSAGNTIYF.